The 25 T cell receptor beta chains reported below all come from one sample, sequenced in a study of spatial heterogeneity in lung cancer. General observations from the study: One measure, the expanded intratumoral alpha and beta TCR count, tracked tumor mutation counts.

Time point indicated: sample taken at primary tumor resection. No antigen has been identified for these receptors. Via MiXCR, TCRdb re-called the 5' RACE reads, giving one row per CDR3 protein. The profile shows a few thousand distinct CDR3 sequences, less than 45% of them singletons. This material consisted of lung tumor tissue, taken at surgery. The receptors come from a male donor with early-stage non-small cell lung cancer.

On this clonotype: A library prepared for alpha chains yielded this beta chain as an off-target read; its size is of little meaning. The V gene is TRBV12-3 or TRBV12-4, the J gene TRBJ1-5; TRBD1 matches at 8 bases. Losses at the gene ends were 6 bases for V and 4 bases for J; bases not matched to a gene: 8. The CDR3 loop spans 15 amino acids. CDR3 sequence: CASRWGQASNQPQHF. CDR3 bases: TGTGCCAGCAGATGGGGACAGGCGAGTAATCAGCCCCAGCATTTT.

Worth noting for this clonotype: Since the library was made to target alpha chains, this beta chain is a stray read and its abundance is not meaningful. This sequence joins TRBV15 and TRBJ1-6, with D unclear. With 0 bases removed from V and 7 bases from J, the gap between germline ends came to 4 bases. The germline V gene has CDR1 LNHNV and CDR2 YYDKDF (reference sequence). The CDR3 extends over 13 amino acids. This chain's CDR3 is CATSRDGNSPLHF. The CDR3, as DNA: TGTGCCACCAGCAGAGACGGGAATTCACCCCTCCACTTT.

At least ten counts were recorded for this clonotype. This beta chain represents an off-target read in a library built for alpha chains; its size is of limited meaning. The rearrangement uses TRBV4-3 and TRBJ2-1, with D possibly being TRBD2 (5 bases). This CDR3 comprises 14 residues. Germline values: CDR1 LGHNA, CDR2 YSLEER. The V end lost 0 bases, the J end lost 5 bases, and 8 bases lay between the germline ends. CDR3 bases: TGCGCCAGCAGCCAAGAAACTAGAGACAATGAGCAGTTCTTC. It specifies CASSQETRDNEQFF.

As to this clonotype: This beta chain appears as a stray read in a library generated for alpha chains; its size is not informative. J is TRBJ1-6 and V is TRBV7-9; TRBD1 agrees at 8 bases. In germline, CDR1 is SEHNR, CDR2 FQNEAQ (reference sequence). This CDR3 is built from 15 residues. V dropped 4 bases and J dropped 7; count of bases not matched to a gene: 6. The CDR3 region has the DNA TGTGCCAGCAGCTCCGGACAGGGTGGAAATTCACCCCTCCACTTT. Translation: CASSSGQGGNSPLHF.

As regards this clonotype: This beta chain is a stray sequence in a library constructed for alpha chains; its clone size is not meaningful. The chain couples TRBV28 to TRBJ2-3; a possible D gene is TRBD2 (6 bases). CDR3 length equals 13 residues. V lost 8 bases, J lost 2 bases, and 11 bases lay in between. In germline, CDR1 is MDHEN, CDR2 SYDVKM. CDR3: CASVSGNTDTQYF. The CDR3 DNA is TGTGCCAGCGTTAGCGGAAACACAGATACGCAGTATTTT.

In its sample, this clonotype is medium-sized. The library was prepared for alpha chains; this beta chain is a stray read, so its frequency means little. The chain recombines TRBV7-9 with TRBJ2-1; 8 bases agree with TRBD2. Germline V gene data show CDR1 as SEHNR and CDR2 as FQNEAQ (reference sequence). V was pared by 1 base and J by 6 bases, with 8 bases of the junction left unmatched. There are 16 residues in the CDR3. The CDR3 is CASSLGRTSRFNEQFF. DNA for the CDR3: TGTGCCAGCAGCTTAGGGAGGACTAGCAGATTCAATGAGCAGTTCTTC.

In its sample, this clonotype ranks as medium-sized. Within a library made for alpha chains, this beta chain is off target, and its count is uninformative. This chain links TRBV28 with TRBJ1-5; D gene unclear. There are 13 residues in the CDR3. Trimming removed 5 bases from V and 4 bases from J, with 9 bases in between. Looked up from germline, CDR1 is MDHEN and CDR2 is SYDVKM. The CDR3 DNA reads TGTGCCAGCAGTAACGGGAGGAATCAGCCCCAGCATTTT. Translation gives CASSNGRNQPQHF. The variable domain in full, completed from reference TRBV28 and TRBJ1-5, reads DVKVTQSSRYLVKRTGEKVFLECVQDMDHENMFWYRQDPGLGLRLIYFSYDVKMKEKGDIPEGYSVSREKKERFSLILESASTNQTSMYLCASSNGRNQPQHFGDGTRLSIL.

This clonotype is deemed medium-sized. A library prepared for alpha chains yielded this beta chain as an off-target read; its size is of little meaning. The chain combines TRBV6-5 with TRBJ1-4; D is ambiguous. Trimming left V 0 bases short and J 8 bases short, with 16 bases between. Germline lookup yields CDR1 MNHEY and CDR2 SVGAGI. The CDR3 is 16 amino acids. The CDR3 DNA reads TGTGCCAGCAGTTACTCCCCCGGGGATGGTAGAGAAAAACTGTTTTTT. It encodes CASSYSPGDGREKLFF.

By share of the sample, this clonotype is medium-sized. Since the library was made to target alpha chains, this beta chain is a stray read and its abundance is not meaningful. This chain joins TRBV7-4 and TRBJ2-2; TRBD2 might be the D (6 bases). V was clipped by 5 bases and J by 5 bases, with 15 bases between them. The CDR3 has 15 amino acids. Germline V gene data show CDR1 as SGHVT and CDR2 as SQSDAQ. The CDR3 reads CASSRLTGGTGELFF. The CDR3 coding sequence is TGTGCCAGCAGCCGACTTACCGGAGGGACCGGGGAGCTGTTTTTT.

Worth noting for this clonotype: This beta chain is an unintended read in a library built for alpha chains; its size means little. This chain connects TRBV29-1 to TRBJ2-7; 9 bases are shared with TRBD1. The germline V gene encodes CDR1 SQVTM and CDR2 ANQGSEA. The CDR3 sequence is 11 residues long. V was clipped by 5 bases and J by 7 bases; unmatched bases: 3. CDR3 in DNA: TGCAGCGTTACAGGGGGCGGAGAGCAGTACTTC. Amino acids: CSVTGGGEQYF.

With respect to this clonotype: This beta chain is a stray sequence in a library constructed for alpha chains; its clone size is not meaningful. The chain recombines TRBV4-2 with TRBJ1-2; 8 bases fit TRBD1. Germline lookup yields CDR1 LGHNA and CDR2 YNFKEQ. This CDR3 contains 16 residues. Trimming removed 3 bases from V and 1 base from J; junction bases left unmatched: 7. The CDR3 reads CASSQTPTGGNYGYTF. The CDR3 region has the DNA TGTGCCAGCAGCCAGACTCCTACAGGGGGTAACTATGGCTACACCTTC.

In the case of this clonotype: This beta chain lies outside the target of a library built for alpha chains; its clone size means little. The CDR3 nucleotides are TGTGCCAGCAGCTTATCTACTAGCGGGGGGCGAGAGACCCAGTACTTC. It specifies CASSLSTSGGRETQYF. The chain uses TRBV13 and TRBJ2-5, with TRBD2 matching 12 bases. CDR1 and CDR2 from the germline V gene are PRHDT and FYEKMQ (reference sequence). Losses at the gene ends were 2 bases for V and 4 bases for J; bases not matched to a gene: 5. This CDR3 has 16 residues.

With respect to this clonotype: A library prepared for alpha chains yielded this beta chain as an off-target read; its size is of little meaning. The CDR3 is CASSSREYNEQFF. The CDR3, as DNA: TGTGCCAGCAGCTCTCGGGAGTACAATGAGCAGTTCTTC. V is TRBV11-3 and J is TRBJ2-1; TRBD2 might be the D (6 bases). Germline V gives CDR1 SGHNT, CDR2 YENEEA. The CDR3 length is 13 residues. Between the trimmed V and J ends, which lost 4 bases and 4 bases, there was a span of 8 bases. Looking up the rest from reference TRBV11-3 and TRBJ2-1 gives the full variable domain: EAGVVQSPRYKIIEKKQPVAFWCNPISGHNTLYWYLQNLGQGPELLIRYENEEAVDDSQLPKDRFSAERLKGVDSTLKIQPAELGDSAVYLCASSSREYNEQFFGPGTRLTVL.

Turning to this clonotype: The library was prepared for alpha chains; this beta chain is a stray read, so its frequency means little. CDR3 amino acids: CASSLDRGPKLFF. The CDR3 DNA reads as TGCGCCAGCAGCCTTGACAGGGGACCGAAACTGTTTTTT. V is TRBV5-1 and J is TRBJ1-4; 8 bases are shared with TRBD1. This CDR3 comprises 13 residues. In germline, CDR1 is SGHRS, CDR2 YFSETQ. After removal of 4 bases from V and 11 bases from J, the junction contained 7 bases not matched to a gene.

Within the sample, this clonotype is large. This beta chain lies outside the target of a library built for alpha chains; its clone size means little. The chain recombines TRBV28 with TRBJ2-6; D ambiguous. Per the germline V gene, CDR1 is MDHEN and CDR2 is SYDVKM. The V end lost 11 bases, the J end lost 0 bases, and 11 bases lay between the germline ends. The CDR3 runs 14 residues. CDR3 sequence reads: CAASPSSGANVLTF. The CDR3 nucleotides read TGTGCCGCCTCGCCCTCCTCTGGGGCCAACGTCCTGACTTTC.

This clonotype was recorded many times. This beta chain represents an off-target read in a library built for alpha chains; its size is of limited meaning. This chain links TRBV27 with TRBJ2-3, with 11 nucleotides matching TRBD2. Germline V gene lookup returns CDR1 MNHEY and CDR2 SMNVEV (reference sequence). This CDR3 has 16 residues. V was pared by 6 bases and J by 4 bases, with 9 bases of the junction left unmatched. CDR3 protein: CASRGLAAPGADTQYF. The CDR3, as DNA: TGTGCCAGCAGGGGACTAGCGGCACCCGGGGCAGATACGCAGTATTTT.

This clonotype was observed a single time. In a library made to pick up alpha chains, this beta chain is a stray read with a size that means little. V usage is TRBV4-2 and J usage is TRBJ1-6; TRBD1 aligns across 7 bases. This CDR3 is 15 amino acids long. The V gene's germline CDR1 is LGHNA and CDR2 YNFKEQ. V was pared by 0 bases and J by 7 bases, with 3 bases of the junction left unmatched. The CDR3 spells CASSQDGTENSPLHF. The CDR3 DNA is TGTGCCAGCAGCCAAGATGGGACAGAGAATTCACCCCTCCACTTT.

About this clonotype itself: Because the library targeted alpha chains, this beta chain is an off-target read whose size means little. The chain combines TRBV5-1 with TRBJ2-7, with D tentatively TRBD1 or TRBD2 (6 bases each). V dropped 7 bases and J dropped 4 bases, with 18 bases sitting between them. Germline V CDR1 and CDR2: SGHRS, YFSETQ. The CDR3 extends over 14 amino acids. CDR3 bases: TGCGCCAGCGCTATTGCTCCGGGGGCGTACGAGCAGTACTTC. Translating gives CASAIAPGAYEQYF.

By share, this clonotype counts as medium-sized. In a library made to pick up alpha chains, this beta chain is a stray read with a size that means little. This rearrangement joins TRBV7-2 to TRBJ2-3; D remains unclear. This CDR3 has 13 amino acids. The germline gives CDR1 SGHTA, CDR2 FQGNSA. V lost 1 base to trimming and J lost 0 bases, with 2 bases between them. The CDR3 spells CASSLDSTDTQYF. CDR3 bases: TGTGCCAGCAGCTTAGACAGCACAGATACGCAGTATTTT.

The sample holds many counts of this clonotype. Within a library made for alpha chains, this beta chain is off target, and its count is uninformative. The chain is built from TRBV28 and TRBJ2-7; D is unclear. The CDR3 covers 15 residues. V lost 6 bases, J lost 2 bases, and 17 bases lay in between. Germline CDR1 and CDR2: MDHEN and SYDVKM. The CDR3 region is CASRPTHSTTYEQYF. The CDR3 DNA follows: TGTGCCAGCAGGCCTACTCACTCCACAACCTACGAGCAGTACTTC.

This clonotype appeared once. Found in a library prepared for alpha chains, this beta chain is an off-target read, and its abundance has little meaning. The genes are TRBV2 and TRBJ2-1; perhaps TRBD1 as D (6 bases). The germline V and J ends were trimmed by 3 bases and 9 bases, with 15 bases remaining between them. The CDR3 covers 14 residues. Germline V gene data show CDR1 as SNHLY and CDR2 as FYNNEI. The CDR3 sequence is CASSEYLQGSEQFF. In DNA, the CDR3 is TGTGCCAGCAGTGAGTACTTACAGGGCAGTGAGCAGTTCTTC.

As to this clonotype: This beta chain lies outside the target of a library built for alpha chains; its clone size means little. This chain joins TRBV11-2 and TRBJ2-1; D not certain. The germline CDR1 and CDR2 sequences are SGHAT and FQNNGV. V shed 0 bases and J shed 6 bases, with 15 bases lying between them. The CDR3 is made up of 16 amino acids. In DNA, the CDR3 is TGTGCCAGCAGCTTAGACGAATTAGGGTACGGCAATGAGCAGTTCTTC. Its protein is CASSLDELGYGNEQFF.

Of note for this clonotype: As an off-target read in a library built for alpha chains, this beta chain has a frequency of little significance. The chain couples TRBV4-3 to TRBJ1-2; possibly TRBD1 for D (6 bases). The CDR3 is made up of 17 amino acids. Per germline, CDR1 LGHNA and CDR2 YSLEER. Between the trimmed V and J ends, which lost 0 bases and 3 bases, there was a span of 17 bases. Written as DNA, the CDR3 is TGCGCCAGCAGCCAAGATTTGTTTACAGGGAGGGACTATGGCTACACCTTC. Translation gives CASSQDLFTGRDYGYTF.

This clonotype is labeled as medium-sized. A library made for alpha chains picked up this beta chain off target, so its size means little. The V and J genes are TRBV29-1 and TRBJ2-3, with D possibly TRBD1 on 6 matching bases. The V and J ends lost 7 bases and 2 bases respectively, with 10 bases between them. The CDR3 is 12 amino acids. Per the germline V gene, CDR1 is SQVTM and CDR2 is ANQGSEA. The CDR3 protein is CSDRQATDTQYF. DNA of the CDR3: TGCAGCGACCGACAGGCCACAGATACGCAGTATTTT.

This clonotype appeared a few times. Because this beta chain is a stray read in a library intended to capture alpha chains, its abundance should not be given much weight. The J gene is TRBJ2-2, the V gene TRBV2, with D uncertain. This CDR3 spans 14 amino acids. The V and J ends lost 7 bases and 0 bases respectively, with 9 bases between them. Germline values: CDR1 SNHLY, CDR2 FYNNEI. CDR3 sequence: CASKVAANTGELFF. The DNA of the CDR3 is TGTGCCAGCAAGGTAGCAGCGAACACCGGGGAGCTGTTTTTT.